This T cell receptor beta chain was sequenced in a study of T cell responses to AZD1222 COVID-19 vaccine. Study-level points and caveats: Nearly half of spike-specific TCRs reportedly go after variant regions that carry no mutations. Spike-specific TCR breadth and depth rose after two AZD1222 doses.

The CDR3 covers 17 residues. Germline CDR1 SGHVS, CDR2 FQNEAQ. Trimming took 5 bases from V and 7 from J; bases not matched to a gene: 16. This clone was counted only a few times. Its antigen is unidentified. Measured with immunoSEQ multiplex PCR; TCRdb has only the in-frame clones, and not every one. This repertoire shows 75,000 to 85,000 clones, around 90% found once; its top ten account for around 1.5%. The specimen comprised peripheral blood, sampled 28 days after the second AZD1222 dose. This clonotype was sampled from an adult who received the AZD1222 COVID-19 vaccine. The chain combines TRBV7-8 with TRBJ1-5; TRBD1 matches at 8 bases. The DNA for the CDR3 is TGTGCCAGCAGCCGGGAGAGGACAGGGTCACGTAGACAGCCCCAGCATTTT. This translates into CASSRERTGSRRQPQHF.